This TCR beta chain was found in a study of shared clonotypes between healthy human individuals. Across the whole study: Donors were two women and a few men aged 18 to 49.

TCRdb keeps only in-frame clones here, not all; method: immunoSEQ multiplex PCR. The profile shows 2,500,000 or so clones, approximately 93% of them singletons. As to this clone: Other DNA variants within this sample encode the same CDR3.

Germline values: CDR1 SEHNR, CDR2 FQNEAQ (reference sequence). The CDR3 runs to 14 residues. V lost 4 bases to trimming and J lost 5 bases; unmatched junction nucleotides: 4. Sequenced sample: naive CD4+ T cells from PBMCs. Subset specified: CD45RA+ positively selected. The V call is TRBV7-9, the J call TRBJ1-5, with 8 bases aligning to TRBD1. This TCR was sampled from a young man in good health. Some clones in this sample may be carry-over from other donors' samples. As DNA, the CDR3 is TGTGCCAGCAGCTCCGACAGGGGTCATCAGCCCCAGCATTTT. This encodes CASSSDRGHQPQHF.